Sequencing of this T cell receptor beta chain was carried out in a study of blood T cell repertoires in COVID-19. Across the study: From the United States, Italy and Spain came samples of acute and convalescent COVID-19. PBMCs, B-cell-depleted T cells, or T cells were the source of the cDNA or gDNA that made up the material.

Produced via immunoSEQ multiplex PCR; TCRdb's table is partial and in-frame only. This table has 120,000 or so clones, roughly 69% appearing once. Germline CDR1 is MDHEN and CDR2 is SYDVKM. The CDR3 contains 14 residues. Trimming removed 3 bases from V and 8 bases from J; junction bases left unmatched: 6. This clone was counted only a few times. Material for sequencing was peripheral blood. The V and J genes are TRBV28 and TRBJ2-1, with 8 bases fitting TRBD2. This receptor was taken from a woman between 70 and 85 years old with acute or convalescent COVID-19. The CDR3 reads CASSFGGARHEQFF. The DNA for the CDR3 is TGTGCCAGCAGTTTCGGGGGGGCTAGACATGAGCAGTTCTTC. The full variable domain, with the rest looked up from reference TRBV28 and TRBJ2-1, is DVKVTQSSRYLVKRTGEKVFLECVQDMDHENMFWYRQDPGLGLRLIYFSYDVKMKEKGDIPEGYSVSREKKERFSLILESASTNQTSMYLCASSFGGARHEQFFGPGTRLTVL.